Listed here are 10 T cell receptor beta chains from one sample, sequenced in a study of CD8 T cells in ankylosing spondylitis. Each CDR3 protein gets one entry after TCRdb re-called the 5' RACE reads with MiXCR. This table has roughly 230,000 distinct CDR3 sequences, approximately 8.4% appearing once. The sequenced sample consisted of blood, either unsorted or a sorted T cell fraction (not recorded which). These receptor sequences come from a female donor with ankylosing spondylitis or in good health (not recorded which).

This clonotype was recorded many times. The chain carries TRBV4-3 and TRBJ2-1, with 7 positions matching TRBD2. The germline gives CDR1 LGHNA, CDR2 YSLEER. This CDR3 is 16 amino acids long. V shed 0 bases and J 8 bases; nucleotides not matched to a gene: 10. The CDR3 loop reads CASSQEGRALGDEQFF. In nucleotides, the CDR3 is TGCGCCAGCAGCCAAGAGGGGAGGGCCCTCGGAGATGAGCAGTTCTTC.

This clonotype was found a few times. J is TRBJ2-1 and V is TRBV7-9; D gene unclear. The V gene lost 0 bases and the J gene lost 3 bases, with 12 bases spanning the gap. Germline lookup yields CDR1 SEHNR and CDR2 FQNEAQ (reference sequence). The CDR3 is 16 residues long. Here the CDR3 reads CASSLALADVYNEQFF. DNA for the CDR3: TGTGCCAGCAGCTTAGCGCTGGCGGACGTCTACAATGAGCAGTTCTTC.

Note on this clonotype: Relative to the germline gene, one junction end is altered; a read error may explain this. The chain uses TRBV30 and TRBJ2-1; 8 positions match TRBD2. CDR3 length equals 13 residues. CDR1 GTSNPN and CDR2 SVGIG come from the germline V gene (reference sequence). CDR3 sequence reads: CAWREGPYTEQFF. CDR3 coding DNA: TGTGCCTGGCGGGAGGGGCCCTACACTGAGCAGTTCTTC.

This chain links TRBV20-1 with TRBJ2-2; D is ambiguous. The V end was cut by 6 bases, the J end by 6 bases, with 11 bases between. This CDR3 has 12 residues. Germline V gives CDR1 DFQATT, CDR2 SNEGSKA (reference sequence). CDR3 sequence reads: CSAPTRSGELFF. In DNA form, the CDR3 reads TGCAGTGCCCCGACTCGGTCCGGGGAGCTGTTTTTT.

Note on this clonotype: It may be a read error: a sequence one base away is much more abundant. The rearrangement joins TRBV5-1 to TRBJ1-2; D is perhaps TRBD1 (6 bases). Germline V lookup: CDR1 SGHRS, CDR2 YFSETQ. This CDR3 spans 13 amino acids. The CDR3 sequence: CTSSLAGADGYTF. The DNA for the CDR3 is TGCACCAGCAGCTTGGCAGGGGCTGATGGCTACACCTTC. The entire variable domain, with the rest obtained from reference TRBV5-1 and TRBJ1-2, is as follows: KAGVTQTPRYLIKTRGQQVTLSCSPISGHRSVSWYQQTPGQGLQFLFEYFSETQRNKGNFPGRFSGRQFSNSRSEMNVSTLELGDSALYLCTSSLAGADGYTFGSGTRLTVV.

This clonotype was seen repeatedly, ten times or more. This sequence joins TRBV29-1 and TRBJ2-5; no clear D gene. V lost 0 bases and J 1 base, leaving 9 bases between the germline ends. Germline V gene sequence: CDR1 SQVTM, CDR2 ANQGSEA. The CDR3 has 14 residues. Here the CDR3 DNA reads TGCAGCGTTGAAGACCGGCCGTTCCAAGAGACCCAGTACTTC. Its protein is CSVEDRPFQETQYF.

About this clonotype itself: A much larger clone is a single base away; this may be a read error. The rearrangement links TRBV7-2 to TRBJ1-1, with a tentative D call TRBD1 (5 bases). CDR3 length: 15 residues. Trimming removed 5 bases at V and 0 bases at J, with 13 bases between. The germline V gene has CDR1 SGHTA and CDR2 FQGNSA. DNA of the CDR3: TGTGCCAGCAGCCACCAGGGCAGAATGAACACTGAAGCTTTCTTT. Protein sequence: CASSHQGRMNTEAFF.

About this clonotype itself: It may be a read error: a sequence one base away is much more abundant. This sequence joins TRBV12-3 or TRBV12-4 and TRBJ2-1, with 8 bases matching TRBD1. CDR3 length: 15 amino acids. Losses at the gene ends were 3 bases for V and 9 bases for J; bases not matched to a gene: 10. In DNA, the CDR3 is TGTGCCAGCAGTTTTGGGGACAGGAGGTGGGGTGAGCAGTTCTTC. Translated, it gives CASSFGDRRWGEQFF.

Regarding this clonotype: With a much larger clone just one base away, this may be a read error. This sequence joins TRBV27 and TRBJ1-5; D uncertain. The CDR3 spans 13 residues. In germline, CDR1 is MNHEY, CDR2 SMNVEV (reference sequence). CDR3 loop: CAGSWREGQPQHF. As DNA, the CDR3 is TGTGCCGGCAGTTGGAGGGAAGGTCAGCCCCAGCATTTT.

With regard to this clonotype: Just one base apart from a much larger clone, this may be a read error. The V call is TRBV11-1, the J call TRBJ2-2; 14 bases agree with TRBD2. V was clipped by 7 bases and J by 1 base; unmatched bases: 11. Per the germline V gene, CDR1 is SGHAT and CDR2 is FQDESV (reference sequence). The CDR3 runs to 19 residues. CDR3 protein: CASNSSRTSGRQNTGELFF. CDR3 DNA sequence: TGTGCCAGCAACTCTTCTAGGACTAGCGGGAGGCAGAACACCGGGGAGCTGTTTTTT.